The present entry profiles one T cell receptor (beta chain) with its context. Generated by immunoSEQ multiplex PCR, the TCRdb table keeps only in-frame clones and is missing some. The profile shows some 380,000 clones, approximately 97% of them singletons. This sample stems from a study of shared clonotypes between healthy human individuals. Germline CDR1 is SGHRS and CDR2 is YFSETQ. The ends were cut back, 3 bases at V and 0 bases at J, with 6 bases in the middle. The CDR3 runs 14 residues. This TCR was sampled from a man aged 30 to 45 in good health. Input material: memory CD8+ T cells sorted from blood. This sample's subset: CD45RO+ cells pooled with CCR7-negative TemRA cells. The V and J genes are TRBV5-1 and TRBJ1-4; D ambiguous. CDR3 in DNA: TGCGCCAGCAGCTGGGCAGCAACTAATGAAAAACTGTTTTTT. This sequence encodes CASSWAATNEKLFF.